This T cell receptor (beta chain) was retrieved from a study of cytomegalovirus exposure and HLA in healthy donors. About the research overall: The early release's HLA-typed donors yielded some 85 million unique TCRs. Regarding the study as a whole: Investigators reported under 200 TCR beta chains as tied to cytomegalovirus.

Points on this clone: Antigen unknown.

Both 60 Vbeta primers and 13 Jbeta primers went into the PCR. Repertoires were generated with immunoSEQ multiplex PCR, while TCRdb's copy carries only in-frame clones and drops some. This listing includes more than 100,000 clones. V lost 5 bases and J 0 bases, leaving 14 bases between the germline ends. The germline CDR1 and CDR2 sequences are LNHDA and SQIVND (reference sequence). CDR3 length: 15 residues. Sequencing used PBMCs. This TCR was sampled from a middle-aged man in good health and CMV-seronegative. This chain links TRBV19 with TRBJ2-7; D not certain. The CDR3 nucleotides are TGTGCCAGTAGTTATAAAGTAGAGGCCTCCTACGAGCAGTACTTC. This encodes CASSYKVEASYEQYF.